A selection of T cell receptor beta chains follows, all from one sample in a study of T cells in narcolepsy. Profiled with immunoSEQ multiplex PCR; TCRdb holds only in-frame clones, not every one. The profile covers tens of thousands of clones, with around 81% appearing a single time and 3.5% to 5% taken by the ten largest. The specimen sequenced was memory (CD45RA-) CD4+ T cells from blood. The receptors were sampled from a human donor in good health. Each CDR3 is given with its conserved first and last residue. D genes are given only for firm matches. Rows give clone size only sometimes, using once, few, many, or a class for an expanded clone.

clone_size j_call v_call d_call cdr3_nt cdr3_aa
- TRBJ1-2 TRBV27 TRBD1 TGTGCCAGCAGTAGGTCCACAGGGGCTAACTATGGCTACACCTTC CASSRSTGANYGYTF
- TRBJ2-7 TRBV5-6 - TGTGCCAGCAGCTTCGGGAGACAGGGAGCTGGGCAGTACTTC CASSFGRQGAGQYF
- TRBJ2-1 TRBV14 - TGTGCCAGCAGCCATAGGACCGCCAATGAGCAGTTCTTC CASSHRTANEQFF
- TRBJ2-3 TRBV10-1 - TGCGCCAGCAGTGAGTCACGGGGACTGGATACGCAGTATTTT CASSESRGLDTQYF
- TRBJ2-1 TRBV2 - TGTGCCAGCGGTGGACCTAGCCTTATCGGGCGGGGACACAATGAGCAGTTCTTC CASGGPSLIGRGHNEQFF
- TRBJ1-5 TRBV4-3 - TGCGCCAGCAGCCATGATAATCAGGGTAATCAGCCCCAGCATTTT CASSHDNQGNQPQHF
- TRBJ1-6 TRBV14 TRBD1 TGTGCCAGCAGAAGAACAGGGGGCTCCCATAATTCACCCCTCCACTTT CASRRTGGSHNSPLHF
- TRBJ1-6 TRBV4-1 - TGCGCCAGCAGCCAACTCGGGGCTTCACCCCTCCACTTT CASSQLGASPLHF
- TRBJ1-5 TRBV15 - TGTGCCACCAGCAGAGATCTTTGGGGTCAGGGGCGTTTTGATAGCAATCAGCCCCAGCATTTT CATSRDLWGQGRFDSNQPQHF
- TRBJ1-6 TRBV4-3 - TGCGCCAGCAGCCAAGTTTTACAGAATAATTCACCCCTCCACTTT CASSQVLQNNSPLHF
- TRBJ1-2 TRBV5-5 - TGTGCCAGCAGCTTGCAACCGACAGAGAACTATGGCTACACCTTC CASSLQPTENYGYTF
once TRBJ2-1 TRBV19 - TGTGCCAGTAGTATATCAGTCGTGACTTCCTACAATGAGCAGTTCTTC CASSISVVTSYNEQFF
- TRBJ1-1 TRBV10-1 - TGCGCCAGCAGTGAGTCGGGGTCACCACAGGCTTTCTTT CASSESGSPQAFF
- TRBJ2-7 TRBV5-6 - TGTGCCAGCAGCTTGCGCGGCCTCGAGCAGTACTTC CASSLRGLEQYF
- TRBJ2-3 TRBV4-2 TRBD2 TGTGCCAGCAGCCAAGCTGTGGGAGTTAGCGGGGGGGACCGTACGCAGTATTTT CASSQAVGVSGGDRTQYF
few TRBJ2-1 TRBV2 - TGTGCCAGCAGTGAACGGCAGGTTTCCTACAATGAGCAGTTCTTC CASSERQVSYNEQFF
once TRBJ2-3 TRBV6-5 TRBD1 TGTGCCAGCAGTTACTTCGGACAGGGCATCTCAGATACGCAGTATTTT CASSYFGQGISDTQYF
- TRBJ1-5 TRBV6-1 - TGTGCCAGCAGTGAATTAGGAAGGAGCAATCAGCCCCAGCATTTT CASSELGRSNQPQHF
few TRBJ1-4 TRBV6-1 - TGTGCCAGCAGTGGCTCCGCAACTAATGAAAAACTGTTTTTT CASSGSATNEKLFF
- TRBJ1-2 TRBV19 - TGTGCCAGTAGTATCCCCGGGGGAGAGAACAACTATGGCTACACCTTC CASSIPGGENNYGYTF
- TRBJ1-3 TRBV19 TRBD1 TGTGCCAGTAGACGGGGACAGGGTGCCTCTGGAAACACCATATATTTT CASRRGQGASGNTIYF
- TRBJ2-1 TRBV15 - TGTGCCACCAGCAGAGACCACCTGATCTCCGGTGATGAGCAGTTCTTC CATSRDHLISGDEQFF
- TRBJ2-3 TRBV5-4 TRBD2 TGTGCCAGCAGCTTGTGGGCGCGGGGGACAGATACGCAGTATTTT CASSLWARGTDTQYF
- TRBJ2-7 TRBV18 - TGTGCCAGCTCACCAAGCCCCCCAGGACCGACGACGCACGAGCAGTACTTC CASSPSPPGPTTHEQYF
- TRBJ2-1 TRBV28 TRBD2 TGTGCCAGCCGCACTGGGACTAGGGGGGGGAATGAGCAGTTCTTC CASRTGTRGGNEQFF
- TRBJ2-5 TRBV6-6 - TGTGCCAGCAGTTGGTTAGGCGCGCAAGAGACCCAGTACTTC CASSWLGAQETQYF
- TRBJ1-6 TRBV5-4 - TGTGCCAGCAGTTCATCGACATTTAATTCACCCCTCCACTTT CASSSSTFNSPLHF
- TRBJ2-2 TRBV7-8 - TGTGCCAGCAGCTTACGGGGGTCGGGCACCGGGGAGCTGTTTTTT CASSLRGSGTGELFF
- TRBJ2-5 TRBV5-1 TRBD2 TGCGCCAGCAGCTTGGAGCCGCCGGGACTAGCGGGGCGCCAAGAGACCCAGTACTTC CASSLEPPGLAGRQETQYF
- TRBJ2-2 TRBV6-1 - TGTGCCAGCAGTGTTTCTAGCCAGACCGGGGAGCTGTTTTTT CASSVSSQTGELFF
once TRBJ2-1 TRBV2 - TGTGCCAGTAAGAATCAGGGGGGCTCCTACAATGAGCAGTTCTTC CASKNQGGSYNEQFF
- TRBJ2-2 TRBV7-7 - TGTGCCAGCAGCGAGATTCGGGGAGGGGAGCTGTTTTTT CASSEIRGGELFF
- TRBJ2-3 TRBV14 TRBD2 TGTGCCAGCAGCCAACGAGGCGGGGGGGCCGCAGATACGCAGTATTTT CASSQRGGGAADTQYF
- TRBJ1-6 TRBV6-6 TRBD1 TGTGCCAGCAGTTACGGGACAGGGGGCTCACCCCTCCACTTT CASSYGTGGSPLHF
few TRBJ1-1 TRBV5-1 TRBD1 TGCGCCAGCAGCTTGGCAGGGGGGATTCGGGCTTTCTTT CASSLAGGIRAFF
- TRBJ2-2 TRBV11-2 - TGTGCCAGCAGCTCAGGGGTGGGAGGGCAGGTAGCCTTCGGGGAGCTGTTTTTT CASSSGVGGQVAFGELFF
- TRBJ2-1 TRBV6-4 TRBD2 TGTGCCAGCAGTGAGGCTAGCGGGGCTAGGGATGAGCAGTTCTTC CASSEASGARDEQFF
- TRBJ2-7 TRBV11-1 - TGTGCCAGCAGGGAGGGGACGGCCGGGCCACCAATTTTC CASREGTAGPPIF
- TRBJ2-7 TRBV12-5 - TGTGCTAGTGGTTTGCCCAGGCAGTACTTC CASGLPRQYF
- TRBJ2-7 TRBV5-1 - TGCGCCAGCAGCTGGCTACAGGGGAGGTCGCGCGAGCAGTACTTC CASSWLQGRSREQYF